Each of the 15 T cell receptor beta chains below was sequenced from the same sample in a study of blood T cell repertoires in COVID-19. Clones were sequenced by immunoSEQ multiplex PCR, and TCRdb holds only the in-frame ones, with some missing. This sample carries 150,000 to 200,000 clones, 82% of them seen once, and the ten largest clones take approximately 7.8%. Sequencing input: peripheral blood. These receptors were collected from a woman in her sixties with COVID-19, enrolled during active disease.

This chain's CDR3 is CASGQGYEQFF. CDR3 sequence (DNA): TGTGCCAGTGGACAGGGGTATGAGCAGTTCTTC. The chain employs TRBV19 and TRBJ2-1; TRBD1 aligns across 9 bases. After removal of 8 bases from V and 8 bases from J, the junction contained 1 base not matched to a gene. This CDR3 is 11 amino acids long. The germline V gene encodes CDR1 LNHDA and CDR2 SQIVND (reference sequence). Supplemented by reference TRBV19 and TRBJ2-1, the full variable domain reads DGGITQSPKYLFRKEGQNVTLSCEQNLNHDAMYWYRQDPGQGLRLIYYSQIVNDFQKGDIAEGYSVSREKKESFPLTVTSAQKNPTAFYLCASGQGYEQFFGPGTRLTVL.

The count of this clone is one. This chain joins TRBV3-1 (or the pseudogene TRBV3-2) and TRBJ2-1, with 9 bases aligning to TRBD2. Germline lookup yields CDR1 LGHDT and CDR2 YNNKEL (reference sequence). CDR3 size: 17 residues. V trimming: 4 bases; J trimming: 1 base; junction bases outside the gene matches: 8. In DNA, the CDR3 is TGTGCCAGCAGCCCCTCCCGGGCGGGAGGGTCCTACAATGAGCAGTTCTTC. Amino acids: CASSPSRAGGSYNEQFF.

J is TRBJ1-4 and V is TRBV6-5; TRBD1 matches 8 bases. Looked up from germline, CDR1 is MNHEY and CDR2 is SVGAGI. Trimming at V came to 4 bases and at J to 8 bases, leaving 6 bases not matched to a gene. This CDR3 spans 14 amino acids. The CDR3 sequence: CASSLTGGSEKLFF. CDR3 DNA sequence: TGTGCCAGCAGTTTAACAGGGGGAAGCGAAAAACTGTTTTTT.

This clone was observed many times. In DNA, the CDR3 is TGTGCCAGCAGGTTGACTAGCGGGGTCCAAGAGACCCAGTACTTC. Translating gives CASRLTSGVQETQYF. The chain couples TRBV7-9 to TRBJ2-5; 11 bases agree with TRBD2. The CDR3 extends over 15 amino acids. Germline V gene data show CDR1 as SEHNR and CDR2 as FQNEAQ (reference sequence). V gave up 6 bases and J gave up 1 base; unmatched junction bases: 4.

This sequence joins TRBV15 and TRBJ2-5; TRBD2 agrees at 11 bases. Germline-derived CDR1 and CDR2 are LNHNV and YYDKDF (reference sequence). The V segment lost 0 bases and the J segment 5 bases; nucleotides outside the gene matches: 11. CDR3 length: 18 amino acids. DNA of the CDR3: TGTGCCACCAGCAGAGATGGGTCTAGCGGGGGGAACTCGGAGACCCAGTACTTC. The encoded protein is CATSRDGSSGGNSETQYF. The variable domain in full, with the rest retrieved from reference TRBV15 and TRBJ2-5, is DAMVIQNPRYQVTQFGKPVTLSCSQTLNHNVMYWYQQKSSQAPKLLFHYYDKDFNNEADTPDNFQSRRPNTSFCFLDIRSPGLGDTAMYLCATSRDGSSGGNSETQYFGPGTRLLVL.

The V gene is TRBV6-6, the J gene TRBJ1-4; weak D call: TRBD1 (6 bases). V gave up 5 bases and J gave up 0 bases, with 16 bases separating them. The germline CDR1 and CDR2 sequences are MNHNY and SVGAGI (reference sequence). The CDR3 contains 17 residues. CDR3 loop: CASSRFGRGATNEKLFF. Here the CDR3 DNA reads TGTGCCAGCAGTCGCTTTGGGAGGGGGGCAACTAATGAAAAACTGTTTTTT.

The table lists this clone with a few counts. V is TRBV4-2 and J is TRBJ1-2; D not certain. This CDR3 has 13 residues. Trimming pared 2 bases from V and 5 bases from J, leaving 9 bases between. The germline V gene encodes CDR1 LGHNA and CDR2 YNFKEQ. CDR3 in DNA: TGTGCCAGCAGCCAAACAGCAATTTATGGCTACACCTTC. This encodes CASSQTAIYGYTF.

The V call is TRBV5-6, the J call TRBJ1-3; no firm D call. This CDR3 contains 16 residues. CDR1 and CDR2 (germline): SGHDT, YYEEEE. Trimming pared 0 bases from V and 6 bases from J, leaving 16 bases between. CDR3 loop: CASSLAPGDSLNTIYF. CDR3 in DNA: TGTGCCAGCAGCTTGGCCCCGGGTGACTCTTTAAACACCATATATTTT.

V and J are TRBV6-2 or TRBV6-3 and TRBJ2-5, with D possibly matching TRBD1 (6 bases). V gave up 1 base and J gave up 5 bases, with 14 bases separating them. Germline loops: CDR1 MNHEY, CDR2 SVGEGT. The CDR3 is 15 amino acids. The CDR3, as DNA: TGTGCCAGCAGTTACTTACTCCACAGGGACGAGACCCAGTACTTC. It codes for CASSYLLHRDETQYF.

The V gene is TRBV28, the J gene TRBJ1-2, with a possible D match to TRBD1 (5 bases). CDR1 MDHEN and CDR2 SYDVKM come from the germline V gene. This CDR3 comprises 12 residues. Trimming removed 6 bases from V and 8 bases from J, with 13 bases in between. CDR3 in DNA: TGTGCCAGCAGACCCTCAGGGCGAGGCTACACCTTC. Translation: CASRPSGRGYTF.

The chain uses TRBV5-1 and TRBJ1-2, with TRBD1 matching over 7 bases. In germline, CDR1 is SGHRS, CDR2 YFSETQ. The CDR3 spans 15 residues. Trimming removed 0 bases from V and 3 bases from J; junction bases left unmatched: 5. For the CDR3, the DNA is TGCGCCAGCAGCTTGGTACAGGGGAGTGACTATGGCTACACCTTC. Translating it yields CASSLVQGSDYGYTF. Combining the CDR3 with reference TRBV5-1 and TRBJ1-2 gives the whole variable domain KAGVTQTPRYLIKTRGQQVTLSCSPISGHRSVSWYQQTPGQGLQFLFEYFSETQRNKGNFPGRFSGRQFSNSRSEMNVSTLELGDSALYLCASSLVQGSDYGYTFGSGTRLTVV.

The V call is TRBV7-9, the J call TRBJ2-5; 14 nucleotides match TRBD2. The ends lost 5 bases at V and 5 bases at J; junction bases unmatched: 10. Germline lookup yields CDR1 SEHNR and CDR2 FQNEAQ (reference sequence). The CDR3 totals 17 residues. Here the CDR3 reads CASSRGLAGGMWETQYF. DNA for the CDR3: TGTGCCAGCAGCCGCGGACTAGCGGGGGGAATGTGGGAGACCCAGTACTTC.

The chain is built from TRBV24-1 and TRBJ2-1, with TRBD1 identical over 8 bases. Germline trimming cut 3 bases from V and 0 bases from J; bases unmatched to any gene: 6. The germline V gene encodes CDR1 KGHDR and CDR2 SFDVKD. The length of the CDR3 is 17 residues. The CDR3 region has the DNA TGTGCCACCAGTGATCCCCCCGGACAGGGCTCCTACAATGAGCAGTTCTTC. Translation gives CATSDPPGQGSYNEQFF.

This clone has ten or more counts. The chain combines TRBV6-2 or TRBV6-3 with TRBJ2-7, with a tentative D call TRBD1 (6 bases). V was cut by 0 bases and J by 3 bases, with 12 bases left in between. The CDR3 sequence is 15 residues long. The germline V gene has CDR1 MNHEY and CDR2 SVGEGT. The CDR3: CASSYSDRSYYEQYF. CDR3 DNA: TGTGCCAGCAGTTACTCGGACAGATCCTACTACGAGCAGTACTTC.

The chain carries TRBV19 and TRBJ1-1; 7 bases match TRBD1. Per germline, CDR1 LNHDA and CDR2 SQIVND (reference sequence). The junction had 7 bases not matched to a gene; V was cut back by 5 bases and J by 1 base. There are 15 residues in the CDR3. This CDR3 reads CASSGAGGPNTEAFF. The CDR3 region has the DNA TGTGCCAGTAGTGGGGCAGGGGGGCCGAACACTGAAGCTTTCTTT.